What follows are 18 T cell receptor beta chains derived from one specimen sequenced in a study of T cells in Graves' hyperthyroidism and ophthalmopathy. Regions amplified from RNA transcripts were the TCR beta CDR3 regions. TCR CDR3 regions were first amplified by RT-PCR with HTBI primers. TCRdb itself ran the multiplex PCR reads through MiXCR, one entry per CDR3 protein. The profile covers 300,000 to 450,000 distinct CDR3 sequences, with 13% to 15% appearing a single time and around 20% taken by the ten largest. Sequencing was carried out using blood. Every receptor here comes from a woman younger than 45 with Graves' ophthalmopathy.

In the case of this clonotype: A clone one base away is much larger, so this may be a read error. Here the CDR3 reads CASSLTGQQPRHF. In DNA form, the CDR3 reads TGTGCCAGCAGCTTGACAGGGCAACAGCCCCGGCATTTT. The rearrangement uses TRBV5-1 and TRBJ1-5; TRBD1 matches 7 bases. CDR1 and CDR2 from the germline V gene are SGHRS and YFSETQ. The CDR3 contains 13 residues.

In this sample, this clonotype turned up once. This CDR3 is CSARASGYLSEQYF. The CDR3 nucleotides read TGCAGTGCTAGAGCCAGCGGGTATCTCTCCGAGCAGTACTTC. This sequence joins TRBV20-1 and TRBJ2-7; D is possibly TRBD2 (6 bases). V lost 1 base to trimming and J lost 6 bases, with 16 bases between them. Germline CDR1 DFQATT, CDR2 SNEGSKA (reference sequence). The CDR3 covers 14 residues.

This clonotype has a handful of counts. The V call is TRBV5-5, the J call TRBJ1-5, with 12 bases identical to TRBD1. Germline V CDR1 and CDR2: SGHKS, YYEKEE (reference sequence). The CDR3 length is 15 residues. J lost 5 bases, V lost 4 bases, and 4 bases had no gene match. The CDR3 sequence is CASSPRDRGHQPQHF. The CDR3 DNA follows: TGTGCCAGCAGCCCCCGGGACAGGGGGCATCAGCCCCAGCATTTT.

There are many counts of this clonotype. The V gene is TRBV7-8, the J gene TRBJ2-3; 10 bases are shared with TRBD2. The CDR3 has 16 residues. The germline CDR1 and CDR2 sequences are SGHVS and FQNEAQ. With V trimmed by 5 bases and J by 0 bases, 5 bases remained unmatched. The DNA for the CDR3 is TGTGCCAGCAGCCCCGTAGCGGGGGGAAGCACAGATACGCAGTATTTT. It is translated as CASSPVAGGSTDTQYF.

This clonotype was recorded many times. The chain links TRBV20-1 to TRBJ1-1; D gene ambiguous. Germline CDR1 reads DFQATT; CDR2 reads SNEGSKA (reference sequence). The CDR3 consists of 10 residues. The V end lost 8 bases, the J end lost 5 bases, and 9 bases lay between the germline ends. For the CDR3, the DNA is TGCAGTCCCGGGAAGACTGAAGCTTTCTTT. Its translation: CSPGKTEAFF.

The chain recombines TRBV20-1 with TRBJ2-5; 12 nucleotides agree with TRBD2. Trimming cost V 6 bases and J 3 bases; bases outside gene matches: 2. The V gene's germline CDR1 is DFQATT and CDR2 SNEGSKA (reference sequence). The CDR3 has 13 residues. The CDR3 DNA reads TGCAGTGCCAGGACTAGCGGGAAAGAGACCCAGTACTTC. This encodes CSARTSGKETQYF.

This clonotype has a count of ten or more. The chain carries TRBV5-8 and TRBJ1-1, with D perhaps TRBD1 (6 bases). The CDR3 has 14 residues. The V end was cut by 5 bases, the J end by 0 bases, with 11 bases between. Germline V gene data show CDR1 as SGHTS and CDR2 as YDEGEE. The CDR3 sequence is CASRPGQMNTEAFF. The CDR3 DNA sequence: TGTGCCAGCAGGCCCGGACAGATGAACACTGAAGCTTTCTTT.

This clonotype was observed at least ten times. J is TRBJ1-2 and V is TRBV7-9; 8 nucleotides line up with TRBD1. Germline V gives CDR1 SEHNR, CDR2 FQNEAQ (reference sequence). J gave up 2 bases and V 1 base, and 0 bases lay outside the gene matches. This CDR3 is 14 amino acids long. The CDR3: CASSLGQGNYGYTF. The CDR3 nucleotides read TGTGCCAGCAGCTTAGGACAGGGGAACTATGGCTACACCTTC.

In its sample, this clonotype was seen many times. The chain is built from TRBV30 and TRBJ2-5; D is possibly TRBD2 (6 bases). With 4 bases removed from V and 4 bases from J, the gap between germline ends came to 10 bases. Germline V gene data show CDR1 as GTSNPN and CDR2 as SVGIG (reference sequence). The CDR3 loop spans 12 amino acids. CDR3 loop: CAWIDGGETQYF. The CDR3 DNA reads TGTGCCTGGATAGACGGGGGAGAGACCCAGTACTTC.

As regards this clonotype: An end of the junction differs from the germline gene, which may be a read error. V is TRBV19 and J is TRBJ2-1; D gene unclear. There are 15 residues in the CDR3. Looked up from germline, CDR1 is LNHDA and CDR2 is SQIVND (reference sequence). In nucleotides, the CDR3 is TGTGCCAGTAGTATCGGCCTTAGCTCCTACAGTGAGCAGTTCTTC. It is translated as CASSIGLSSYSEQFF.

This clonotype was seen many times. This chain joins TRBV12-3 or TRBV12-4 and TRBJ1-4; D may be TRBD1 (6 bases). The CDR3 covers 16 residues. V lost 2 bases to trimming and J lost 2 bases, with 12 bases between them. The CDR3 DNA follows: TGTGCCAGCAGTTTAAGGCAGGGGTTGACTAATGAAAAACTGTTTTTT. Amino acid sequence: CASSLRQGLTNEKLFF.

This clonotype has a count of ten or more. The chain recombines TRBV28 with TRBJ2-7; TRBD1 might be the D (8 bases). The CDR3 length is 17 residues. Between the trimmed V and J ends, which lost 4 bases and 4 bases, there was a span of 23 bases. Germline CDR1 MDHEN, CDR2 SYDVKM. The CDR3, as DNA: TGTGCCAGCAGTTCCAGAAATTACAGGGGGGGTTCTTACGAGCAGTACTTC. Its protein product is CASSSRNYRGGSYEQYF.

This clonotype was recorded many times. DNA for the CDR3: TGTGCCAGCAGGCAGACAGGGTCCTCTGTCAATAATTCACCCCTCCACTTT. Its protein product is CASRQTGSSVNNSPLHF. This chain uses TRBV12-3 or TRBV12-4 with TRBJ1-6; TRBD1 agrees at 7 bases. This CDR3 contains 17 residues. V shed 6 bases, J shed 5 bases, and the junction held 13 bases outside the gene matches.

This clonotype was counted a few times. The V gene is TRBV6-1, the J gene TRBJ1-4; D not resolved. The germline V gene has CDR1 MNHNS and CDR2 SASEGT. V was pared by 4 bases and J by 8 bases, with 11 bases between. The CDR3 consists of 13 residues. DNA of the CDR3: TGTGCCAGCAGTGCATGGGGTAGGGAAAAACTGTTTTTT. This gives the protein CASSAWGREKLFF.

The chain carries TRBV20-1 and TRBJ2-7; D is tentatively TRBD1 or TRBD2 (7 bases each). The CDR3 is made up of 15 amino acids. Trimming took 0 bases from V and 2 from J, leaving 14 bases between them. Germline CDR1 DFQATT, CDR2 SNEGSKA (reference sequence). In DNA, the CDR3 is TGCAGTGCTAGAGATATCAGGGGGGGTACCTACGAGCAGTACTTC. It is translated as CSARDIRGGTYEQYF.

The sample holds a few counts of this clonotype. V is TRBV29-1 and J is TRBJ2-3; D unclear. This CDR3 has 15 amino acids. The V gene lost 1 base and the J gene lost 0 bases, with 11 bases spanning the gap. From germline, CDR1 is SQVTM and CDR2 ANQGSEA. CDR3 loop: CSVEGAVTSTDTQYF. The CDR3 DNA sequence: TGCAGCGTTGAAGGGGCAGTAACTAGCACAGATACGCAGTATTTT.

This clonotype showed up many times. The chain couples TRBV6-1 to TRBJ1-6; D is ambiguous. This CDR3 is built from 14 residues. Germline CDR1 and CDR2: MNHNS and SASEGT. Trimming pared 2 bases from V and 9 bases from J, leaving 11 bases between. The CDR3 protein is CASSERALGSPLHF. The CDR3 region has the DNA TGTGCCAGCAGTGAAAGGGCCTTGGGTTCACCCCTCCACTTT.

In this sample, this clonotype turned up many times. The V call is TRBV28, the J call TRBJ1-4; D unresolved. The germline V gene encodes CDR1 MDHEN and CDR2 SYDVKM. There are 15 residues in the CDR3. The V and J ends lost 6 bases and 0 bases respectively, with 11 bases between them. The CDR3 nucleotides read TGTGCCAGCAGCCTAGGGCAGGCAACTAATGAAAAACTGTTTTTT. This gives the protein CASSLGQATNEKLFF. Full variable domain (remainder filled in from reference TRBV28 and TRBJ1-4): DVKVTQSSRYLVKRTGEKVFLECVQDMDHENMFWYRQDPGLGLRLIYFSYDVKMKEKGDIPEGYSVSREKKERFSLILESASTNQTSMYLCASSLGQATNEKLFFGSGTQLSVL.